The 8 T cell receptor beta chains below were found in one sample sequenced in a study of identical twins. TCRdb ran MiXCR on the 5' RACE reads and lists one entry per CDR3 protein. The data show just over 450,000 distinct CDR3 sequences, with 14% seen just once and over 0.5% held by the top ten. The sample was also reused in another study, on yellow fever vaccine responses in identical twins.

The sequenced sample was CD4+ T cells sorted from blood. Source of these receptors: a woman younger than 30 in good health.

Only a few counts were recorded for this clonotype. The rearrangement joins TRBV28 to TRBJ2-3; D may be TRBD1 or TRBD2 (5 bases each). In germline, CDR1 is MDHEN, CDR2 SYDVKM. V dropped 8 bases and J dropped 5 bases, with 17 bases sitting between them. The CDR3 covers 14 residues. The CDR3 DNA reads as TGTGCCAGCCGGGACCCTAGAACAAGAGATACGCAGTATTTT. It is translated as CASRDPRTRDTQYF.

The chain joins TRBV5-3 to TRBJ2-7, with D hard to call. TRBV5-3 is an open reading frame whose function is uncertain. The CDR3 length is 14 residues. Trimming left V 0 bases short and J 3 bases short, with 10 bases between. The DNA of the CDR3 is TGTGCCAGAAGCTTGGACAGAAACAGCTACGAGCAGTACTTC. Encoded protein: CARSLDRNSYEQYF.

The CDR3 sequence: CAWSVQLAGYNEQFF. As DNA, the CDR3 is TGTGCCTGGAGTGTACAACTAGCGGGTTACAATGAGCAGTTCTTC. The J gene is TRBJ2-1, the V gene TRBV30; 9 bases fit TRBD2. Germline V lookup: CDR1 GTSNPN, CDR2 SVGIG (reference sequence). The CDR3 consists of 15 residues. Trimming cost V 0 bases and J 4 bases; bases outside gene matches: 4. The variable domain in full, with the rest retrieved from reference TRBV30 and TRBJ2-1, is SQTIHQWPATLVQPVGSPLSLECTVEGTSNPNLYWYRQAAGRGLQLLFYSVGIGQISSEVPQNLSASRPQDRQFILSSKKLLLSDSGFYLCAWSVQLAGYNEQFFGPGTRLTVL.

The V and J genes are TRBV20-1 and TRBJ2-3; 8 bases fit TRBD2. The V gene's germline CDR1 is DFQATT and CDR2 SNEGSKA (reference sequence). Germline trimming cut 1 base from V and 7 bases from J; bases unmatched to any gene: 10. The CDR3 has 15 residues. As DNA, the CDR3 is TGCAGTGCTAGAGTTCGGGAGCGGGGGTTAAATACGCAGTATTTT. This codes for CSARVRERGLNTQYF.

This clonotype was detected only a few times. The rearrangement uses TRBV11-2 and TRBJ2-6; TRBD1 matches at 10 bases. The CDR3 covers 18 residues. Germline V gene data show CDR1 as SGHAT and CDR2 as FQNNGV. The ends lost 4 bases at V and 1 base at J; junction bases unmatched: 7. The CDR3 sequence: CASSSRTGGISGANVLTF. The DNA for the CDR3 is TGTGCCAGCAGCTCGCGGACAGGGGGGATATCTGGGGCCAACGTCCTGACTTTC.

This clonotype came up many times. The CDR3 DNA is TGTGCCAGCAGTTACTCTAGCGGGGGTCCCTACGAGCAGTACTTC. It encodes CASSYSSGGPYEQYF. The rearrangement joins TRBV6-5 to TRBJ2-7, with 9 positions matching TRBD2. V shed 0 bases, J shed 2 bases, and the junction held 2 bases outside the gene matches. Germline CDR1 reads MNHEY; CDR2 reads SVGAGI. The CDR3 loop spans 15 amino acids.

In DNA, the CDR3 is TGTGCCAGCAGACAAAGTCCGCCTGGGGCCAACGTCCTGACTTTC. Translating gives CASRQSPPGANVLTF. The chain recombines TRBV3-1 with TRBJ2-6; D is undetermined. Germline V gene sequence: CDR1 LGHDT, CDR2 YNNKEL (reference sequence). The CDR3 has 15 amino acids. The V and J ends lost 6 bases and 2 bases respectively, with 11 bases between them.

There are a few counts of this clonotype. V gene TRBV29-1 combines with J gene TRBJ2-2; 13 bases match TRBD2. This CDR3 has 16 residues. The V gene end was trimmed by 7 bases and the J gene end by 0 bases; junction bases not matched to a gene: 5. Germline V lookup: CDR1 SQVTM, CDR2 ANQGSEA. The CDR3 here is CSARTSGGTNTGELFF. The CDR3 DNA reads as TGCAGCGCCCGGACTAGCGGGGGCACGAACACCGGGGAGCTGTTTTTT.